Listed below are T cell receptor beta chains from one sample, sequenced in a study of blood T cells in healthy people across ages. MiXCR, run by TCRdb on the 5' RACE reads, gives a single entry per CDR3 protein. The data hold 1.5 million to 1.9 million distinct CDR3 sequences, with about 42% observed a single time. The sequencing input was blood. These receptors originate from a young woman in good health. The CDR3 runs from the conserved cysteine through the conserved F or W. The order of the fields is clone size, CDR3 length, D gene, V gene, J gene, CDR3 protein, CDR3 DNA. A D gene is named only where the DNA matches it firmly. Size is omitted from some rows. Given values are once, few, many or a class for expanded clones.

>-|13|-|TRBV7-6|TRBJ1-1
CASSVSRAAEAFF
TGTGCCAGCTCGGTATCACGAGCCGCTGAAGCTTTCTTT
>few|11|-|TRBV6-8|TRBJ1-2
CAETAPYGYTF
TGTGCCGAAACAGCTCCCTATGGCTACACCTTC
>-|12|-|TRBV29-1|TRBJ1-2
CSVEDRANGYTF
TGCAGCGTTGAAGATCGGGCTAATGGCTACACCTTC
>-|15|-|TRBV29-1|TRBJ1-1
CSVKPRGRGDTEAFF
TGCAGCGTCAAGCCTCGGGGGCGGGGGGACACTGAAGCTTTCTTT
>-|14|-|TRBV2|TRBJ2-7
CASNGQKAYNEQYF
TGTGCCAGCAACGGGCAGAAGGCCTACAATGAGCAGTACTTC
>few|15|-|TRBV7-2|TRBJ2-7
CASSSWDIGTYEQYF
TGTGCCAGCAGCTCTTGGGACATCGGGACCTACGAGCAGTACTTC
>few|15|-|TRBV20-1|TRBJ2-7
CSARDTSSLPYEQYF
TGCAGTGCTAGAGATACATCATCCCTCCCCTACGAGCAGTACTTC
>-|14|-|TRBV7-2|TRBJ2-1
CASSNQGTYNEQFF
TGTGCCAGCAGCAATCAGGGGACCTACAATGAGCAGTTCTTC
>few|16|TRBD1|TRBV20-1|TRBJ2-7
CSARATGLRPSYEQYF
TGCAGTGCTAGGGCGACAGGGCTTCGCCCTTCCTACGAGCAGTACTTC
>few|18|-|TRBV27|TRBJ2-3
CASSSRLARGRAKDTQYF
TGTGCCAGCAGTTCAAGACTGGCCCGGGGCAGGGCTAAAGATACGCAGTATTTT
>-|14|-|TRBV5-1|TRBJ1-1
CASSSSRMNTEAFF
TGCGCCAGCAGCTCGTCAAGGATGAACACTGAAGCTTTCTTT
>few|16|-|TRBV10-3|TRBJ2-7
CAISESYPGPVSEQYF
TGTGCCATCAGTGAGTCTTACCCAGGGCCCGTGAGCGAGCAGTACTTC
>-|14|-|TRBV20-1|TRBJ1-2
CSAAPWGSNYGYTF
TGCAGTGCCGCACCGTGGGGTTCTAACTATGGCTACACCTTC
>many|12|-|TRBV7-2|TRBJ2-3
CASSPGWDTQYF
TGTGCCAGCAGCCCGGGGTGGGATACGCAGTATTTT
>few|12|-|TRBV20-1|TRBJ1-2
CSAIWQTYGYTF
TGCAGTGCTATATGGCAGACCTATGGCTACACCTTC
>-|14|-|TRBV14|TRBJ2-5
CASSHVGRQETQYF
TGTGCCAGCAGCCATGTGGGGAGACAAGAGACCCAGTACTTC
>-|11|-|TRBV25-1|TRBJ2-5
CASSVSETQYF
TGTGCCAGCAGTGTTTCGGAGACCCAGTACTTC